Each of the 30 T cell receptor beta chains below was sequenced from the same sample in a study of graft-versus-host responses after intestinal transplantation. Method: immunoSEQ multiplex PCR; TCRdb's copy keeps in-frame clones and lacks some. The repertoire holds about 96,000 clones, with just under 95% as singletons. Their cognate antigens are unknown. Sequences were derived from unstimulated CD4+ T cells sorted from spleen or lymph node cells, sampled before intestinal transplant. The receptor source for this set is a human donor who received an intestinal transplant.

The chain is built from TRBV29-1 and TRBJ2-1; D is perhaps TRBD2 (5 bases). Trimming took 6 bases from V and 7 from J, leaving 13 bases between them. This CDR3 has 12 amino acids. Germline CDR1 is SQVTM and CDR2 is ANQGSEA. The DNA for the CDR3 is TGCAGCGTCGGAAATACTAGGAATGAGCAGTTCTTC. This translates into CSVGNTRNEQFF.

The V and J genes are TRBV6-5 and TRBJ2-1; D is undetermined. CDR1 is MNHEY and CDR2 is SVGAGI in the germline V gene. V was pared by 4 bases and J by 0 bases, with 10 bases between. CDR3 size: 15 residues. CDR3 amino acids: CASSLSRSSYNEQFF. The CDR3 DNA is TGTGCCAGCAGTTTATCCCGGAGCTCCTACAATGAGCAGTTCTTC.

The V call is TRBV6-1, the J call TRBJ1-4; TRBD1 aligns across 7 bases. Germline lookup yields CDR1 MNHNS and CDR2 SASEGT. The trim removed 5 bases at V and 0 bases at J, leaving 3 bases unmatched. The CDR3 contains 15 residues. The CDR3: CASSPGGSTNEKLFF. The CDR3 region has the DNA TGTGCCAGCAGTCCAGGGGGATCAACTAATGAAAAACTGTTTTTT.

In DNA, the CDR3 is TGTGCCAGCTCACCCCAGGAGACTGGAAACACCATATATTTT. Protein product: CASSPQETGNTIYF. The rearrangement joins TRBV18 to TRBJ1-3; D gene ambiguous. This CDR3 has 14 residues. CDR1 KGHSH and CDR2 LQKENI come from the germline V gene. Trimming shortened V by 3 bases and J by 2 bases, and 8 bases separated the two germline ends.

CDR3 sequence reads: CASSFAAGANTGELFF. DNA for the CDR3: TGTGCCAGCAGTTTTGCAGCGGGAGCGAACACCGGGGAGCTGTTTTTT. This chain links TRBV27 with TRBJ2-2; the match to TRBD2 covers 8 bases. Per germline, CDR1 MNHEY and CDR2 SMNVEV (reference sequence). Losses at the gene ends were 3 bases for V and 0 bases for J; bases not matched to a gene: 3. CDR3 length: 16 residues.

CDR3 sequence reads: CASSPGRTSGATYEQYF. CDR3 coding DNA: TGTGCCAGTAGTCCCGGTAGGACTAGCGGGGCTACTTACGAGCAGTACTTC. The chain couples TRBV19 to TRBJ2-7; 12 bases align to TRBD2. The CDR3 runs to 17 residues. Losses at the gene ends were 5 bases for V and 4 bases for J; bases not matched to a gene: 12. Germline assignment: CDR1 LNHDA and CDR2 SQIVND (reference sequence).

In its sample, this clone was seen a few times. The chain has TRBV4-1 and TRBJ2-1; 7 nucleotides align to TRBD2. Trimming took 1 base from V and 4 from J; bases not matched to a gene: 7. Germline V gene lookup returns CDR1 MGHRA and CDR2 YSYEKL. This CDR3 spans 16 amino acids. The DNA for the CDR3 is TGCGCCAGCAGCCAAGCTTCCGGGACTAAATACAATGAGCAGTTCTTC. Encoded protein: CASSQASGTKYNEQFF.

The chain links TRBV7-6 to TRBJ2-5; 7 bases are a match to TRBD1. The junction had 10 bases not matched to a gene; V was cut back by 1 base and J by 11 bases. Looked up from germline, CDR1 is SGHVS and CDR2 is FNYEAQ. The CDR3 runs 14 residues. The CDR3 is CASSLGKGAYEQYF. In DNA form, the CDR3 reads TGTGCCAGCAGCTTAGGGAAGGGGGCCTATGAGCAGTACTTC.

This clone has just one count. This chain links TRBV6-1 with TRBJ1-1; weak D call: TRBD1 (5 bases). Germline CDR1 is MNHNS and CDR2 is SASEGT. Trimming pared 7 bases from V and 5 bases from J, leaving 17 bases between. The CDR3 runs 14 residues. The CDR3 sequence: CASITGTTWTEAFF. DNA of the CDR3: TGTGCCAGCATTACGGGGACGACATGGACTGAAGCTTTCTTT.

The J gene is TRBJ1-2, the V gene TRBV6-5, with 9 nucleotides matching TRBD1. CDR1 is MNHEY and CDR2 is SVGAGI in the germline V gene. The V segment lost 6 bases and the J segment 5 bases; nucleotides outside the gene matches: 7. CDR3 size: 14 residues. CDR3 DNA: TGTGCCAGCAGCCCGGACAGGGGCAGATATGGCTACACCTTC. It translates to CASSPDRGRYGYTF.

The table lists this clone with a few counts. V is TRBV6-6 and J is TRBJ2-3; 8 bases agree with TRBD2. CDR1 and CDR2 (germline): MNHNY, SVGAGI (reference sequence). V dropped 3 bases and J dropped 14; count of bases not matched to a gene: 10. The CDR3 contains 13 residues. The CDR3: CASSYPPGLVSYF. DNA of the CDR3: TGTGCCAGCAGTTATCCCCCGGGACTAGTATCGTATTTT.

The CDR3 sequence is CASSLEWQEGETQYF. The CDR3, as DNA: TGTGCCAGCAGCTTGGAGTGGCAGGAAGGAGAGACCCAGTACTTC. The chain carries TRBV5-4 and TRBJ2-5, with D unresolved. This CDR3 is 15 amino acids long. Germline loops: CDR1 SGHNT, CDR2 YYREEE (reference sequence). V shed 0 bases and J shed 4 bases, with 13 bases lying between them. The variable domain in full, with the rest retrieved from reference TRBV5-4 and TRBJ2-5, is ETGVTQSPTHLIKTRGQQVTLRCSSQSGHNTVSWYQQALGQGPQFIFQYYREEENGRGNFPPRFSGLQFPNYSSELNVNALELDDSALYLCASSLEWQEGETQYFGPGTRLLVL.

This clone is a singleton in its sample. The rearrangement joins TRBV28 to TRBJ1-1; TRBD1 matches at 11 bases. The CDR3 is made up of 16 amino acids. V lost 2 bases, J lost 1 base, and 3 bases stayed unmatched. Germline V gene sequence: CDR1 MDHEN, CDR2 SYDVKM. CDR3 sequence: CASSLGTGGANTEAFF. CDR3 sequence (DNA): TGTGCCAGCAGTTTAGGGACAGGGGGAGCGAACACTGAAGCTTTCTTT.

The chain links TRBV2 to TRBJ2-4; a possible D gene is TRBD1 (6 bases). The CDR3 sequence is 12 residues long. The germline V gene encodes CDR1 SNHLY and CDR2 FYNNEI. V lost 7 bases and J lost 7, with 11 bases in between. The CDR3 DNA sequence: TGTGCCAGCAAATACCAGGGGAACATTCAGTACTTC. The encoded protein is CASKYQGNIQYF.

The V and J genes are TRBV2 and TRBJ2-2; 10 nucleotides match TRBD2. Trimming at V came to 7 bases and at J to 8 bases, leaving 7 bases not matched to a gene. Germline assignment: CDR1 SNHLY and CDR2 FYNNEI. There are 14 residues in the CDR3. CDR3 region: CASTIAGGIGELFF. The CDR3 DNA sequence: TGTGCCAGCACGATAGCGGGGGGAATAGGGGAGCTGTTTTTT. Variable domain in full (rest from reference TRBV2 and TRBJ2-2): EPEVTQTPSHQVTQMGQEVILRCVPISNHLYFYWYRQILGQKVEFLVSFYNNEISEKSEIFDDQFSVERPDGSNFTLKIRSTKLEDSAMYFCASTIAGGIGELFFGEGSRLTVL.

On this clone: The junction departs from germline at one end; a sequencing error may be responsible. J is TRBJ2-2 and V is TRBV5-1; D is unresolved. The CDR3 runs to 14 residues. The germline gives CDR1 SGHRS, CDR2 YFSETQ. The CDR3 nucleotides read TGCGCCAGCAGCTTGAGATACTCGACCGGAGAGCTGTTTTTT. This sequence encodes CASSLRYSTGELFF.

The chain's CDR3 is CSALLRQTYNEQFF. The CDR3 region has the DNA TGCAGCGCCCTACTTCGACAGACTTACAATGAGCAGTTCTTC. This chain connects TRBV29-1 to TRBJ2-1, with a possible D match to TRBD1 (5 bases). From germline, CDR1 is SQVTM and CDR2 ANQGSEA. The V end was cut by 7 bases, the J end by 4 bases, with 17 bases between. CDR3 length: 14 amino acids.

The rearrangement uses TRBV27 and TRBJ2-2; D gene uncertain. In germline, CDR1 is MNHEY, CDR2 SMNVEV (reference sequence). V was cut by 2 bases and J by 5 bases, with 12 bases left in between. The CDR3 has 15 residues. The CDR3, as DNA: TGTGCCAGCAGTTTACGGCGGTCCGAGACCGGGGAGCTGTTTTTT. This translates into CASSLRRSETGELFF.

V usage is TRBV11-2 and J usage is TRBJ1-6; D is ambiguous. Germline CDR1 SGHAT, CDR2 FQNNGV. CDR3 length equals 15 residues. V shed 6 bases and J shed 4 bases, with 13 bases lying between them. For the CDR3, the DNA is TGTGCCAGCAGTAAACCGGGAGAGTATAATTCACCCCTCCACTTT. This encodes CASSKPGEYNSPLHF. Full variable domain (rest looked up from reference TRBV11-2 and TRBJ1-6): EAGVAQSPRYKIIEKRQSVAFWCNPISGHATLYWYQQILGQGPKLLIQFQNNGVVDDSQLPKDRFSAERLKGVDSTLKIQPAKLEDSAVYLCASSKPGEYNSPLHFGNGTRLTVT.

The rearrangement uses TRBV5-1 and TRBJ2-1, with TRBD2 identical over 7 bases. The CDR3 covers 16 residues. CDR1 is SGHRS, CDR2 YFSETQ, per germline. Unmatched junction bases numbered 14, after V lost 4 bases and J lost 7 bases. The CDR3 DNA reads as TGCGCCAGCAGCCCGGTGGCGGGAGTTTCGCGTAATGAGCAGTTCTTC. This sequence encodes CASSPVAGVSRNEQFF.

This sequence joins TRBV2 and TRBJ1-2; TRBD1 matches at 8 bases. V trimming: 6 bases; J trimming: 4 bases; junction bases outside the gene matches: 7. The CDR3 spans 14 residues. Germline CDR1 SNHLY, CDR2 FYNNEI. CDR3 DNA: TGTGCCAGCAGATCACAGGGGGTCGGCTATGGCTACACCTTC. As protein: CASRSQGVGYGYTF.

The V gene is TRBV7-9, the J gene TRBJ2-5, with a possible D match to TRBD2 (5 bases). Trimming pared 1 base from V and 4 bases from J, leaving 10 bases between. Germline V CDR1 and CDR2: SEHNR, FQNEAQ (reference sequence). There are 14 residues in the CDR3. The CDR3 DNA reads as TGTGCCAGCAGCTTAGAGAGGGTATCAGAGACCCAGTACTTC. It is translated as CASSLERVSETQYF.

This clone occurred once. The chain has TRBV2 and TRBJ2-1; 10 nucleotides match TRBD2. Germline V lookup: CDR1 SNHLY, CDR2 FYNNEI. Trimming removed 6 bases from V and 14 bases from J; junction bases left unmatched: 10. The CDR3 has 13 residues. CDR3 bases: TGTGCCAGCAGCGGCGGTAGCGGGAGGCCGGAGTTCTTC. Protein: CASSGGSGRPEFF.

The chain is built from TRBV7-9 and TRBJ2-2; the D is unclear. Trimming took 2 bases from V and 0 from J, leaving 7 bases between them. This CDR3 has 15 residues. Germline CDR1 and CDR2: SEHNR and FQNEAQ (reference sequence). This chain's CDR3 is CASSLKAANTGELFF. CDR3 DNA: TGTGCCAGCAGCTTAAAGGCAGCGAACACCGGGGAGCTGTTTTTT.

The chain couples TRBV5-1 to TRBJ2-2; 15 bases align to TRBD2. This CDR3 is built from 18 residues. Germline V gene lookup returns CDR1 SGHRS and CDR2 YFSETQ. J was trimmed by 4 bases and V by 3 bases; bases with no gene match: 7. The CDR3 DNA is TGCGCCAGCAGCTCAGGACTAGCGGGAGGGCCGATCACCGGGGAGCTGTTTTTT. Its protein is CASSSGLAGGPITGELFF.

This rearrangement joins TRBV11-3 to TRBJ2-7; 10 bases match TRBD2. After removal of 5 bases from V and 3 bases from J, the junction contained 16 bases not matched to a gene. Looked up from germline, CDR1 is SGHNT and CDR2 is YENEEA. The CDR3 covers 18 residues. The CDR3 reads CASSPVRSFRTSGYEQYF. The DNA of the CDR3 is TGTGCCAGCAGCCCAGTCCGGTCCTTCCGGACTAGCGGCTACGAGCAGTACTTC. Variable domain in full (rest from reference TRBV11-3 and TRBJ2-7): EAGVVQSPRYKIIEKKQPVAFWCNPISGHNTLYWYLQNLGQGPELLIRYENEEAVDDSQLPKDRFSAERLKGVDSTLKIQPAELGDSAVYLCASSPVRSFRTSGYEQYFGPGTRLTVT.

The V and J genes are TRBV14 and TRBJ1-1, with D hard to call. The CDR3 extends over 11 amino acids. The germline V gene encodes CDR1 SGHDN and CDR2 FVKESK. The V gene lost 3 bases and the J gene lost 9 bases, with 8 bases spanning the gap. The CDR3, as DNA: TGTGCCAGCAGCCAGACAACCCAAGCTTTCTTT. Encoded protein: CASSQTTQAFF. Full variable domain (rest looked up from reference TRBV14 and TRBJ1-1): EAGVTQFPSHSVIEKGQTVTLRCDPISGHDNLYWYRRVMGKEIKFLLHFVKESKQDESGMPNNRFLAERTGGTYSTLKVQPAELEDSGVYFCASSQTTQAFFGQGTRLTVV.

The CDR3 sequence is CASRQAGASYEQYF. CDR3 in DNA: TGTGCCAGCAGGCAAGCGGGAGCATCCTACGAGCAGTACTTC. The chain uses TRBV27 and TRBJ2-7; 8 positions agree with TRBD2. This CDR3 comprises 14 residues. V lost 6 bases and J lost 1; bases outside the gene matches: 5. Germline CDR1 MNHEY, CDR2 SMNVEV (reference sequence).

The rearrangement links TRBV28 to TRBJ1-1; possible D gene TRBD1, 5 bases. The CDR3 length is 14 residues. Germline CDR1 reads MDHEN; CDR2 reads SYDVKM. V lost 10 bases to trimming and J lost 0 bases, with 15 bases between them. The CDR3 protein is CATFLGTMNTEAFF. CDR3 in DNA: TGTGCCACCTTCCTAGGGACCATGAACACTGAAGCTTTCTTT.

A single count supports this clone. The chain couples TRBV14 to TRBJ2-3, with 10 bases that match TRBD2. The CDR3 is 19 residues long. V lost 2 bases and J lost 2; bases outside the gene matches: 13. Germline V gene data show CDR1 as SGHDN and CDR2 as FVKESK. The CDR3 protein is CASSQPGVRTSGYTDTQYF. The CDR3 DNA reads as TGTGCCAGCAGCCAACCGGGAGTTAGGACTAGCGGCTACACAGATACGCAGTATTTT.